The 9 T cell receptor beta chains below come from one sample, sequenced in a study of early stage breast cancer tumors. Libraries were prepared by immunoSEQ multiplex PCR; TCRdb keeps only in-frame clonotypes and omits some of them. In the table there are about 21,000 clones, 76% of which are singletons. The sample consisted of blood. These receptors were obtained from a person aged 55 to 75 with breast cancer.

The gene calls are TRBV9 and TRBJ2-2; no clear D gene. This CDR3 spans 16 amino acids. Germline CDR1 and CDR2: SGDLS and YYNGEE. V shed 0 bases and J shed 3 bases, with 12 bases lying between them. Here the CDR3 reads CASSVATGQDTGELFF. CDR3 nucleotides: TGTGCCAGCAGCGTAGCTACCGGGCAGGACACCGGGGAGCTGTTTTTT.

In nucleotides, the CDR3 is TGTGCCAGCAGTTTATTGGGTACATTGGGGGGCCGGAGCCATAATTCACCCCTCCACTTT. Translation gives CASSLLGTLGGRSHNSPLHF. The chain is built from TRBV27 and TRBJ1-6, with a tentative D call TRBD1 (6 bases). The V end was cut by 1 base, the J end by 5 bases, with 24 bases between. CDR3 size: 20 residues. The germline V gene has CDR1 MNHEY and CDR2 SMNVEV (reference sequence).

This clone was picked up a small number of times. V usage is TRBV2 and J usage is TRBJ1-5; D uncertain. Trimming removed 2 bases from V and 4 bases from J, with 6 bases in between. Germline values: CDR1 SNHLY, CDR2 FYNNEI. The CDR3 has 13 residues. The CDR3 bases are TGTGCCAGCAGTGAAACGGGGAATCAGCCCCAGCATTTT. Translated: CASSETGNQPQHF.

The chain recombines TRBV9 with TRBJ1-2; D gene uncertain. Germline CDR1 reads SGDLS; CDR2 reads YYNGEE. The V end was cut by 0 bases, the J end by 4 bases, with 13 bases between. There are 15 residues in the CDR3. CDR3 coding DNA: TGTGCCAGCAGCGTAGTTCCCGGGTCCCTCTATGGCTACACCTTC. Translation gives CASSVVPGSLYGYTF. The whole variable domain, filled in from reference TRBV9 and TRBJ1-2, reads DSGVTQTPKHLITATGQRVTLRCSPRSGDLSVYWYQQSLDQGLQFLIQYYNGEERAKGNILERFSAQQFPDLHSELNLSSLELGDSALYFCASSVVPGSLYGYTFGSGTRLTVV.

The chain couples TRBV2 to TRBJ2-7, with D possibly matching TRBD2 (5 bases). The V gene's germline CDR1 is SNHLY and CDR2 FYNNEI. The CDR3 is 13 amino acids. V was pared by 5 bases and J by 7 bases, with 15 bases between. The CDR3 DNA reads as TGTGCCAGCAGTTCCGGAGGCGTAGGAGAGCAGTACTTC. The encoded protein is CASSSGGVGEQYF.

V gene TRBV6-1 combines with J gene TRBJ1-1; D remains unclear. The CDR3 spans 13 residues. CDR1 and CDR2 from the germline V gene are MNHNS and SASEGT. The germline V and J ends were trimmed by 5 bases and 1 base, with 8 bases remaining between them. The CDR3 is CASSPHENTEAFF. The CDR3 bases are TGTGCCAGCAGTCCTCACGAGAACACTGAAGCTTTCTTT.

With regard to this clone: The junction and the germline gene differ at one end; a read error may be behind it. The genes are TRBV5-8 and TRBJ1-3; D possibly corresponds to TRBD1 (6 bases). The V gene's germline CDR1 is SGHTS and CDR2 YDEGEE. The length of the CDR3 is 15 residues. For the CDR3, the DNA is TGTGCCAGCAGGTTGGACAGAGCTTCTGGAAACACCATATATTTT. Translated, it gives CASRLDRASGNTIYF.

A few counts support this clone. This chain links TRBV28 with TRBJ1-3, with D uncertain. CDR1 is MDHEN, CDR2 SYDVKM, per germline. There are 14 residues in the CDR3. Between the trimmed V and J ends, which lost 4 bases and 0 bases, there was a span of 7 bases. Here the CDR3 DNA reads TGTGCCAGCAGTTCAAGTGGCTCTGGAAACACCATATATTTT. Protein sequence: CASSSSGSGNTIYF.

For the CDR3, the DNA is TGTGCCAGCAGCCACTTAGACCGGGACTACTACAATGAGCAGTTCTTC. Encoded protein: CASSHLDRDYYNEQFF. The rearrangement joins TRBV4-2 to TRBJ2-1; TRBD2 aligns across 7 bases. The CDR3 runs to 16 residues. The germline V gene encodes CDR1 LGHNA and CDR2 YNFKEQ. J lost 3 bases, V lost 3 bases, and 8 bases had no gene match.